Shown below are 20 T cell receptor beta chains from a single sample sequenced in a study of blood T cell repertoires in COVID-19 (dated by TCRdb to about 2020). The library was prepared using the immunoSEQ multiplex PCR assay. TCRdb stores this immuneACCESS table with in-frame sequences only. Part of the clones is absent; in the studies checked, under half of the shortfall reflects unresolved V genes, and no reason is known for the rest. The sample records under 75,000 clones, about 73% of which are singletons. The ten largest clones represent more than 20% of the sample. The sequenced sample consisted of peripheral blood. Source of these receptors: a man aged 55 to 69 with acute or convalescent COVID-19.

This clone was detected a few times. The chain employs TRBV18 and TRBJ2-5; D possibly corresponds to TRBD2 (5 bases). CDR3 size: 15 residues. Trimming cost V 3 bases and J 5 bases, with 16 bases left between them. CDR1 and CDR2 (germline): KGHSH, LQKENI. The CDR3 spells CASSPNRERGETQYF. The CDR3 DNA reads TGTGCCAGCTCACCGAACCGGGAACGAGGGGAGACCCAGTACTTC. Full variable domain (missing parts from reference TRBV18 and TRBJ2-5): NAGVMQNPRHLVRRRGQEARLRCSPMKGHSHVYWYRQLPEEGLKFMVYLQKENIIDESGMPKERFSAEFPKEGPSILRIQQVVRGDSAAYFCASSPNRERGETQYFGPGTRLLVL.

The chain couples TRBV5-1 to TRBJ1-1; D gene uncertain. The germline CDR1 and CDR2 sequences are SGHRS and YFSETQ. The CDR3 totals 13 residues. Trimming stripped 0 bases from V and 7 bases from J, with 10 bases between. Here the CDR3 DNA reads TGCGCCAGCAGCTTGGACATCCTTAATGAAGCTTTCTTT. It yields the protein CASSLDILNEAFF.

The chain is built from TRBV28 and TRBJ2-1; 8 bases match TRBD1. Germline V CDR1 and CDR2: MDHEN, SYDVKM. CDR3 size: 15 residues. V was pared by 4 bases and J by 6 bases, with 8 bases of the junction left unmatched. DNA for the CDR3: TGTGCCAGCAGTTCAGGGGGCGAGGACTTCAATGAGCAGTTCTTC. This sequence encodes CASSSGGEDFNEQFF.

The chain has TRBV20-1 and TRBJ2-1; 7 bases match TRBD2. Germline loops: CDR1 DFQATT, CDR2 SNEGSKA (reference sequence). The ends lost 8 bases at V and 6 bases at J; junction bases unmatched: 4. CDR3 length equals 11 residues. CDR3 sequence: CSSSSGNEQFF. For the CDR3, the DNA is TGCAGTTCGTCTAGCGGCAATGAGCAGTTCTTC.

V gene TRBV5-1 combines with J gene TRBJ1-4; possibly TRBD1 for D (5 bases). V gave up 4 bases and J gave up 5 bases, with 15 bases separating them. The CDR3 totals 15 residues. Per the germline V gene, CDR1 is SGHRS and CDR2 is YFSETQ. CDR3 DNA sequence: TGCGCCAGCAGCCCAACCGGGGGACCAAATGAAAAACTGTTTTTT. Translated: CASSPTGGPNEKLFF. Full variable domain (missing parts from reference TRBV5-1 and TRBJ1-4): KAGVTQTPRYLIKTRGQQVTLSCSPISGHRSVSWYQQTPGQGLQFLFEYFSETQRNKGNFPGRFSGRQFSNSRSEMNVSTLELGDSALYLCASSPTGGPNEKLFFGSGTQLSVL.

V usage is TRBV6-2 or TRBV6-3 and J usage is TRBJ2-7, with 7 positions matching TRBD2. In germline, CDR1 is MNHEY, CDR2 SVGEGT. J was trimmed by 6 bases and V by 5 bases; bases with no gene match: 25. The CDR3 has 19 residues. The CDR3 DNA reads TGTGCCAGCAGTCCCTATCTGGAGGGAGGGACCCTTGGGATTGGCGAGCAGTACTTC. Translating it yields CASSPYLEGGTLGIGEQYF.

This chain connects TRBV6-6 to TRBJ1-4; TRBD1 agrees at 7 bases. The CDR3 consists of 15 residues. V was pared by 3 bases and J by 4 bases, with 5 bases of the junction left unmatched. CDR1 MNHNY and CDR2 SVGAGI come from the germline V gene (reference sequence). CDR3 DNA: TGTGCCAGCAGTTATCGGGGACAGATTAATGAAAAACTGTTTTTT. Translated, it gives CASSYRGQINEKLFF.

The V and J genes are TRBV10-2 and TRBJ1-2; maybe TRBD1 (5 bases). CDR3 length equals 13 residues. Germline-derived CDR1 and CDR2 are WSHSY and SAAADI. The V end lost 0 bases, the J end lost 7 bases, and 9 bases lay between the germline ends. CDR3 in amino acids: CASSESRGSGYTF. In DNA form, the CDR3 reads TGCGCCAGCAGTGAGTCAAGGGGCTCTGGCTACACCTTC.

This rearrangement joins TRBV5-4 to TRBJ2-3, with 10 nucleotides matching TRBD1. The CDR3 is 15 amino acids. V lost 4 bases and J lost 3; bases outside the gene matches: 5. From germline, CDR1 is SGHNT and CDR2 YYREEE (reference sequence). This CDR3 is CASSRQGARTDTQYF. CDR3 nucleotides: TGTGCCAGCAGCCGACAGGGGGCAAGGACAGATACGCAGTATTTT.

This clone is a singleton in its sample. The chain couples TRBV6-5 to TRBJ2-7; tentatively, D is TRBD1 (6 bases). The V gene's germline CDR1 is MNHEY and CDR2 SVGAGI. CDR3 length equals 14 residues. Trimming pared 4 bases from V and 1 base from J, leaving 11 bases between. CDR3 bases: TGTGCCAGCAGTTTCTCCACAGGGTCCTACGAGCAGTACTTC. Encoded protein: CASSFSTGSYEQYF.

The chain has TRBV23-1 and TRBJ2-7; 11 nucleotides match TRBD1. TRBV23-1 is known as an ORF, though its function is uncertain. The V gene end was trimmed by 4 bases and the J gene end by 3 bases; junction bases not matched to a gene: 5. This CDR3 has 15 residues. The CDR3 sequence: CASSRRGTGGYEQYF. CDR3 nucleotides: TGCGCCAGCAGTCGAAGGGGGACAGGGGGCTACGAGCAGTACTTC.

This chain uses TRBV9 with TRBJ1-3, with 10 bases lining up with TRBD1. Trimming cost V 1 base and J 3 bases; bases outside gene matches: 1. The CDR3 has 15 residues. Germline V gene data show CDR1 as SGDLS and CDR2 as YYNGEE. The chain's CDR3 is CASSVRDRGGNTIYF. The DNA of the CDR3 is TGTGCCAGCAGCGTACGGGACAGGGGTGGAAACACCATATATTTT.

This clone turned up a few times. The chain is built from TRBV5-6 and TRBJ1-2; tentative D call: TRBD1 (6 bases). The CDR3 has 13 amino acids. Germline CDR1 is SGHDT and CDR2 is YYEEEE. Trimming took off 1 base at V and 4 bases at J, with 8 bases between the two ends. The CDR3 DNA is TGTGCCAGCAGCTTGTACAGGGCCTATGGCTACACCTTC. Amino acids: CASSLYRAYGYTF.

The chain combines TRBV4-1 with TRBJ2-1; weak D call: TRBD1 (5 bases). The CDR3 length is 17 residues. CDR1 is MGHRA, CDR2 YSYEKL, per germline. Trimming shortened V by 1 base and J by 5 bases, and 18 bases separated the two germline ends. CDR3: CASSQVSGRVSDNEQFF. The CDR3 nucleotides read TGCGCCAGCAGCCAAGTGTCAGGCAGGGTCTCTGACAATGAGCAGTTCTTC.

The J gene is TRBJ2-2, the V gene TRBV24-1; D is ambiguous. CDR1 and CDR2 (germline): KGHDR, SFDVKD. The CDR3 consists of 13 residues. V dropped 6 bases and J dropped 2 bases, with 6 bases sitting between them. The CDR3 loop is CATSISNTGELFF. The CDR3 DNA reads as TGTGCCACCAGTATCTCTAACACCGGGGAGCTGTTTTTT.

CDR3 amino acids: CASSLSMTRSPDTQYF. The DNA for the CDR3 is TGTGCCAGCAGCCTCTCTATGACACGTAGTCCAGATACGCAGTATTTT. The rearrangement joins TRBV5-4 to TRBJ2-3; D ambiguous. Germline V lookup: CDR1 SGHNT, CDR2 YYREEE (reference sequence). The V end lost 4 bases, the J end lost 4 bases, and 19 bases lay between the germline ends. The CDR3 has 16 amino acids.

This clone was recorded once. The chain carries TRBV6-5 and TRBJ1-5; D is possibly TRBD1 (6 bases). The germline V gene has CDR1 MNHEY and CDR2 SVGAGI. Trimming shortened V by 8 bases and J by 4 bases, and 12 bases separated the two germline ends. The CDR3 spans 13 residues. The CDR3 sequence is CASVGQGNQPQHF. The CDR3 DNA reads TGTGCCAGCGTAGGGCAGGGGAATCAGCCCCAGCATTTT.

The chain couples TRBV3-1 (or the pseudogene TRBV3-2) to TRBJ1-5; 11 nucleotides line up with TRBD1. This CDR3 contains 17 residues. Losses at the gene ends were 0 bases for V and 10 bases for J; bases not matched to a gene: 11. CDR1 is LGHDT and CDR2 is YNNKEL in the germline V gene (reference sequence). In nucleotides, the CDR3 is TGTGCCAGCAGCCAAGAGGACGCCCGGACAGGGGGCAAACCCCAGCATTTT. This translates into CASSQEDARTGGKPQHF.

This sequence joins TRBV6-2 or TRBV6-3 and TRBJ2-7; TRBD1 aligns across 7 bases. Germline V gene sequence: CDR1 MNHEY, CDR2 SVGEGT. The CDR3 has 15 residues. CDR3 bases: TGTGCCAGCAGTACCTGGGGCAGGGGGTCCTCCGAGCAGTACGTC. The encoded protein is CASSTWGRGSSEQYV.

The genes are TRBV28 and TRBJ2-1; 8 bases align to TRBD2. V lost 7 bases, J lost 0 bases, and 14 bases stayed unmatched. The CDR3 spans 18 residues. From germline, CDR1 is MDHEN and CDR2 SYDVKM. This CDR3 is CASKSLAGTLTSYNEQFF. In nucleotides, the CDR3 is TGTGCCAGCAAGAGTCTAGCGGGTACCCTAACCTCCTACAATGAGCAGTTCTTC.